This is a list of T cell receptor beta chains from one sample in a study of blood T cells in healthy people across ages. TCRdb recomputed calls from the 5' RACE reads with MiXCR, one row per CDR3 protein. The data hold over 1,500,000 distinct CDR3 sequences, with about two fifths observed a single time. Sequencing input: blood. The receptors shown here come from a human donor in good health. The CDR3 runs from the conserved cysteine through the conserved F or W. D genes are given only for firm matches. Some rows have no size entry. The others give once, few or many, or a class for an expanded clone.

TRBJ2-2,NA,TRBV7-2,TRBD2,CASSTHSGLAGAGTGELFF,TGTGCCAGCAGCACACATTCTGGACTAGCGGGGGCAGGCACCGGGGAGCTGTTTTTT
TRBJ1-5,once,TRBV6-2/TRBV6-3,NA,CASSLGDTKNQPQHF,TGTGCCAGCAGCCTAGGGGACACTAAGAATCAGCCCCAGCATTTT
TRBJ1-1,NA,TRBV4-2,NA,CASSQGVDSLEAFF,TGTGCCAGCAGCCAAGGTGTTGATAGTCTTGAAGCTTTCTTT
TRBJ2-1,few,TRBV3-1,TRBD2,CASSQGLAGGWNEQFF,TGTGCCAGCAGCCAAGGTCTAGCGGGGGGCTGGAATGAGCAGTTCTTC
TRBJ2-1,NA,TRBV5-1,NA,CASSFSGSNEQFF,TGCGCCAGCAGCTTTTCCGGCTCCAATGAGCAGTTCTTC
TRBJ2-3,few,TRBV5-1,TRBD2,CASSASGDSRADTQYF,TGCGCCAGCAGTGCTAGCGGGGATTCTCGAGCAGATACGCAGTATTTT
TRBJ2-1,NA,TRBV5-1,NA,CASILAVSSYNEQFF,TGCGCCAGCATCTTAGCGGTGAGCTCCTACAATGAGCAGTTCTTC
TRBJ2-1,NA,TRBV4-2,NA,CASSQEASSYNEQFF,TGTGCCAGCAGCCAAGAGGCCTCCTCCTACAATGAGCAGTTCTTC
TRBJ1-1,NA,TRBV7-2,NA,CASSFHHRVAEAFF,TGTGCCAGCAGTTTTCACCATAGGGTAGCTGAAGCTTTCTTT
TRBJ1-5,few,TRBV10-3,TRBD1,CAISGGQGVGQPQHF,TGTGCCATCAGTGGAGGACAGGGGGTAGGTCAGCCCCAGCATTTT
TRBJ2-5,many,TRBV7-2,TRBD1,CASSWDRGETQYF,TGTGCCAGCAGCTGGGACAGGGGAGAGACCCAGTACTTC
TRBJ2-1,NA,TRBV5-1,TRBD1,CASSSTGGFDPYEQHF,TGCGCCAGCAGCTCCACAGGGGGCTTTGACCCCTACGAGCAGCACTTC
TRBJ1-2,NA,TRBV6-5,NA,CASSYHAGQETPRNYGYTF,TGTGCCAGCAGTTATCACGCGGGGCAGGAGACTCCGAGGAACTATGGCTACACCTTC
TRBJ2-1,NA,TRBV12-3/TRBV12-4,NA,CASNTDGYNEQFF,TGTGCCAGCAACACGGACGGATACAATGAGCAGTTCTTC
TRBJ2-3,NA,TRBV10-3,NA,CAISESYFGTDTQYF,TGTGCCATCAGTGAGTCGTATTTCGGAACAGATACGCAGTATTTT
TRBJ2-1,many,TRBV7-2,TRBD2,CASSLSGGLYNEQFF,TGTGCCAGCAGCTTAAGCGGGGGGCTATACAATGAGCAGTTCTTC
TRBJ1-2,NA,TRBV29-1,TRBD1,CSVQTGTNYGYTF,TGCAGCGTGCAGACAGGGACCAACTATGGCTACACCTTC
TRBJ2-3,NA,TRBV5-5,TRBD2,CASRPGLAGKSTDTQYF,TGTGCCAGCAGACCAGGACTAGCGGGGAAGAGCACAGATACGCAGTATTTT
TRBJ1-2,NA,TRBV12-3/TRBV12-4,NA,CASSLQLGGNSGYTF,TGTGCCAGCAGCCTTCAATTAGGGGGGAATAGTGGCTACACCTTC
TRBJ2-2,NA,TRBV6-5,NA,CASSYSGTGEPFF,TGTGCCAGCAGTTACTCAGGGACCGGGGAGCCGTTTTTT
TRBJ2-2,NA,TRBV29-1,NA,CSVVKGSGYTGELFF,TGCAGCGTTGTAAAAGGTAGCGGATACACCGGGGAGCTGTTTTTT
TRBJ1-5,few,TRBV29-1,TRBD1,CSFQGDGDQPQHF,TGCAGCTTTCAGGGGGACGGCGATCAGCCCCAGCATTTT